These 29 T cell receptor beta chains share one sample of origin, sequenced in a study of T cells in women clearing cervical HPV infection. Here immunoSEQ multiplex PCR was the method, and the copy in TCRdb shows in-frame clones only, minus some. The data include more than 20,000 clones; the top ten clones carry 2.5% to 3.5%. Sample: blood buffy coat. These receptors originate from a woman aged 18 to 69 with a cervical HPV16 infection that either progressed to CIN3+ or cleared (not recorded which).

The CDR3 DNA, read in part, is TGCGCCAGCACGGGGAGCACAACTAATGAAAAA. Amino acids: CASTGSTTNEK. In full, the CDR3 reads CASTGSTTNEKLFF. This chain joins TRBV5-1 and TRBJ1-4; D is ambiguous. The CDR3 end lies 3 residues beyond the end of the read and is filled in from the germline J gene. The CDR3 totals 14 residues. Germline lookup yields CDR1 SGHRS and CDR2 YFSETQ. Deletions cut 6 bases from V and 0 bases from J, with 9 bases between.

CDR3: CASSLARGFYEQYF. The sequenced CDR3 bases are TGTGCCAGCAGCTTAGCCCGCGGGTTCTACGAG. This sequence joins TRBV11-2 and TRBJ2-7, with a possible D match to TRBD2 (5 bases). The read is 3 residues too short to cover the CDR3 end, so that end is filled in from the germline J gene. V was pared by 1 base and J by 3 bases, with 10 bases between. The germline CDR1 and CDR2 sequences are SGHAT and FQNNGV. This CDR3 spans 14 amino acids.

Worth noting for this clone: The read stops 3 residues short of the end of the CDR3; the missing end is completed from the germline J gene. This chain uses TRBV29-1 with TRBJ1-1; D is ambiguous. There are 12 residues in the CDR3. Germline CDR1 SQVTM, CDR2 ANQGSEA. Incomplete CDR3 DNA: TGCAGCGTTGAAGATCGGGTGTGGCAA. It codes for CSVEDRVWQ. The full CDR3 protein is CSVEDRVWQAFF.

Comment on this clone: The read falls 3 residues short of the CDR3 end, and the missing part is taken from the germline J gene. V gene TRBV7-3 combines with J gene TRBJ2-2, with 15 bases that match TRBD2. Germline loops: CDR1 SGHTA, CDR2 FQGTGA. CDR3 size: 18 residues. J lost 7 bases, V lost 5 bases, and 11 bases had no gene match. The CDR3: CASSQTPGLAGGSGELFF. CDR3 DNA, as far as it was read: TGTGCCAGCAGCCAAACCCCGGGACTAGCGGGAGGTAGCGGGGAG.

As for this clone: The CDR3 end lies 3 residues beyond the end of the read and is filled in from the germline J gene. The rearrangement uses TRBV6-2 or TRBV6-3 and TRBJ1-1, with a weak D call TRBD1 (5 bases). This CDR3 is 14 amino acids long. The V end was cut by 0 bases, the J end by 4 bases, with 9 bases between. CDR1 and CDR2 from the germline V gene are MNHEY and SVGEGT. The CDR3 region is CASSYSVGVTEAFF. Incomplete CDR3 DNA: TGTGCCAGCAGTTACTCGGTAGGGGTCACTGAA.

Comment on this clone: The read ends 3 residues before the CDR3 terminus; that terminus is restored from the germline J gene. The gene calls are TRBV5-1 and TRBJ1-2, with 7 nucleotides matching TRBD1. CDR3 length equals 18 residues. Germline V gene data show CDR1 as SGHRS and CDR2 as YFSETQ. V gave up 0 bases and J gave up 4 bases; unmatched junction bases: 15. CDR3 bases read: TGCGCCAGCAGCTTGGGGGGACAGTCCTCCCTAACCGCCTATGGC. This translates into CASSLGGQSSLTAYG. The full CDR3 reads CASSLGGQSSLTAYGYTF.

In the case of this clone: The read halts 3 residues ahead of the CDR3 end, with the missing end drawn from the germline J gene. The chain has TRBV19 and TRBJ1-6, with 9 positions matching TRBD1. J lost 8 bases, V lost 3 bases, and 2 bases had no gene match. Germline lookup yields CDR1 LNHDA and CDR2 SQIVND (reference sequence). There are 14 residues in the CDR3. The sequenced part of the CDR3 DNA is TGTGCCAGTAGTATGGGACAGGGATATTCACCC. Amino acid sequence: CASSMGQGYSP. The full CDR3 reads CASSMGQGYSPLHF.

Comments on this clone: Coverage ceases 3 residues before the CDR3 finishes, and the germline J gene fills in the end. The gene calls are TRBV7-9 and TRBJ1-1, with a weak D call TRBD1 (5 bases). With 2 bases removed from V and 1 base from J, the gap between germline ends came to 5 bases. The germline CDR1 and CDR2 sequences are SEHNR and FQNEAQ (reference sequence). This CDR3 region has 13 residues. CDR3 loop: CASSLTGNTEAFF. The part of the CDR3 DNA that was read is TGTGCCAGCAGCTTAACAGGGAACACTGAA.

About this clone itself: The CDR3 extends 3 residues past the end of the read, so its final part is completed from the germline J gene. The chain links TRBV11-2 to TRBJ2-7, with D perhaps matching TRBD1 or TRBD2 (5 bases each). The CDR3 is 15 amino acids. Germline CDR1 is SGHAT and CDR2 is FQNNGV. With 5 bases removed from V and 0 bases from J, the gap between germline ends came to 14 bases. This CDR3 reads CASSALRGTSYEQYF. CDR3 DNA (partial): TGTGCCAGCAGCGCTCTGAGGGGCACCTCCTACGAG.

As concerns this clone: The read terminates 3 residues before the CDR3 end, so the remaining end is supplied by the germline J gene. The J gene is TRBJ2-7, the V gene TRBV5-6; TRBD2 might be the D (5 bases). From germline, CDR1 is SGHDT and CDR2 YYEEEE. The V gene lost 2 bases and the J gene lost 3 bases, with 6 bases spanning the gap. CDR3 length: 12 amino acids. The covered CDR3 bases are TGTGCCAGCAGCTTTGAGGGCTACGAG. Protein sequence: CASSFEGYE. The whole CDR3 protein reads CASSFEGYEQYF.

Turning to this clone: The CDR3 end is not reached by the read, which stops 3 residues before it; the germline J gene fills it in. The V gene is TRBV19, the J gene TRBJ1-1; D uncertain. Germline V lookup: CDR1 LNHDA, CDR2 SQIVND (reference sequence). Between the trimmed V and J ends, which lost 5 bases and 4 bases, there was a span of 14 bases. The CDR3 spans 14 residues. CDR3 bases read: TGTGCCAGTAGTCCCCGGACGGGGTTCACTGAA. This translates into CASSPRTGFTE. The full-length CDR3 reads as CASSPRTGFTEAFF. Combining the CDR3 with reference TRBV19 and TRBJ1-1 gives the whole variable domain DGGITQSPKYLFRKEGQNVTLSCEQNLNHDAMYWYRQDPGQGLRLIYYSQIVNDFQKGDIAEGYSVSREKKESFPLTVTSAQKNPTAFYLCASSPRTGFTEAFFGQGTRLTVV.

With respect to this clone: The read finishes 3 residues shy of the CDR3 end, and the germline J gene is used to complete it. The gene calls are TRBV24-1 and TRBJ1-2, with 8 bases matching TRBD1. The CDR3 consists of 14 residues. CDR1 is KGHDR, CDR2 SFDVKD, per germline. The ends lost 7 bases at V and 4 bases at J; junction bases unmatched: 7. CDR3 protein: CATSPGQGIYGYTF. The part of the CDR3 DNA that was read is TGTGCCACCAGCCCCGGACAGGGCATCTATGGC.

Concerning this clone itself: The read ends 3 residues early relative to the CDR3; the germline J gene fills the gap. The J gene is TRBJ2-7, the V gene TRBV5-1; perhaps TRBD2 as D (6 bases). Germline V gene data show CDR1 as SGHRS and CDR2 as YFSETQ. This CDR3 has 14 residues. V was trimmed by 0 bases and J by 2 bases, leaving 9 bases between them. CDR3 region: CASSLDWGAYEQYF. The sequenced CDR3 bases are TGCGCCAGCAGCTTGGATTGGGGGGCCTACGAG.

To note about this clone: The CDR3 goes on 3 residues after the read ends, and that part is filled in from the germline J gene. The V call is TRBV12-3 or TRBV12-4, the J call TRBJ2-7; D not certain. Trimming removed 4 bases at V and 4 bases at J, with 11 bases between. The CDR3 spans 13 residues. The CDR3 region is CASSSSDTYEQYF. The CDR3 DNA, read in part, is TGTGCCAGCAGTTCATCCGATACTTACGAG.

A remark on this clone: The sequence runs out 3 residues before the end of the CDR3; the remainder is reconstructed from the germline J gene. The chain links TRBV6-4 to TRBJ1-3; 9 nucleotides agree with TRBD1. This CDR3 has 16 residues. Trimming cost V 2 bases and J 8 bases; bases outside gene matches: 10. The germline gives CDR1 MRHNA, CDR2 SNTAGT. Here the CDR3 reads CASSDLLGTGSHTIYF. The sequenced part of the CDR3 DNA is TGTGCCAGCAGTGACCTACTTGGGACAGGGTCGCACACC.

Turning to this clone: The read ends 3 residues shy of where the CDR3 ends; the end is completed using the germline J gene. The gene calls are TRBV5-4 and TRBJ1-6; 8 bases agree with TRBD1. This CDR3 is built from 13 residues. V dropped 4 bases and J dropped 9; count of bases not matched to a gene: 3. CDR1 and CDR2 (germline): SGHNT, YYREEE (reference sequence). CDR3 loop: CASSPDRVSPLHF. The covered CDR3 bases are TGTGCCAGCAGCCCGGACAGGGTTTCACCC.

With regard to this clone: The read terminates 3 residues before the CDR3 end, so the remaining end is supplied by the germline J gene. V gene TRBV5-1 combines with J gene TRBJ2-7; D may match TRBD1 or TRBD2 (5 bases each). The CDR3 is 15 amino acids. The germline V gene encodes CDR1 SGHRS and CDR2 YFSETQ. The V end lost 0 bases, the J end lost 4 bases, and 14 bases lay between the germline ends. The CDR3 sequence is CASSLVRGPQYEQYF. CDR3 DNA (partial): TGCGCCAGCAGCTTGGTGAGGGGCCCTCAATACGAG. Full variable domain (missing parts from reference TRBV5-1 and TRBJ2-7): KAGVTQTPRYLIKTRGQQVTLSCSPISGHRSVSWYQQTPGQGLQFLFEYFSETQRNKGNFPGRFSGRQFSNSRSEMNVSTLELGDSALYLCASSLVRGPQYEQYFGPGTRLTVT.

Points on this clone: The read falls 3 residues short of the CDR3 end, and the missing part is taken from the germline J gene. V usage is TRBV5-1 and J usage is TRBJ1-3; D is unclear. The V gene's germline CDR1 is SGHRS and CDR2 YFSETQ. The CDR3 contains 16 residues. With 0 bases removed from V and 2 bases from J, the gap between germline ends came to 12 bases. CDR3 bases read: TGCGCCAGCAGCTTGGCCGGTAGCCGCGCTGGAAACACC. Translation gives CASSLAGSRAGNT. The whole CDR3 is CASSLAGSRAGNTIYF.

The DNA read from the CDR3 is TGTGCCAGTAGACAGGGCCGAGAGACC. Translating it yields CASRQGRET. The entire CDR3 protein reads CASRQGRETQYF. V gene TRBV19 combines with J gene TRBJ2-5, with D tentatively TRBD1 (6 bases). The CDR3 end falls 3 residues outside the read, so it is completed with the germline J gene. The germline V gene encodes CDR1 LNHDA and CDR2 SQIVND (reference sequence). This CDR3 has 12 residues. Between the trimmed V and J ends, which lost 6 bases and 4 bases, there was a span of 9 bases.

Details on this clone: The CDR3 end is not reached by the read, which stops 3 residues before it; the germline J gene fills it in. The genes are TRBV19 and TRBJ2-7; 11 bases match TRBD1. The CDR3 runs 16 residues. Germline-derived CDR1 and CDR2 are LNHDA and SQIVND (reference sequence). V lost 3 bases and J lost 5; bases outside the gene matches: 9. CDR3 residues: CASSILPGQGVDEQYF. The sequenced part of the CDR3 DNA is TGTGCCAGTAGTATTCTCCCGGGACAGGGGGTGGACGAG.

Note on this clone: The read terminates 3 residues before the CDR3 end, so the remaining end is supplied by the germline J gene. This chain links TRBV20-1 with TRBJ1-2; D gene unclear. V lost 6 bases to trimming and J lost 2 bases, with 13 bases between them. Germline CDR1 and CDR2: DFQATT and SNEGSKA (reference sequence). The CDR3 loop spans 13 amino acids. CDR3 protein: CSAYLIRNYGYTF. The covered CDR3 bases are TGCAGTGCCTACCTAATCAGGAACTATGGC.

Worth noting for this clone: Sequencing ends 3 residues short of the CDR3 end; the germline J gene provides the rest. V usage is TRBV11-3 and J usage is TRBJ1-1, with TRBD1 as a possible D gene (5 bases). This CDR3 has 13 residues. Germline V gene data show CDR1 as SGHNT and CDR2 as YENEEA. V was shortened by 5 bases and J by 7 bases, with 14 bases between the two germline ends. The covered CDR3 bases are TGTGCCAGCAGCCCGGGGCGGGGCGGTGAA. Amino acids: CASSPGRGGE. The full CDR3 is CASSPGRGGEAFF.

Worth noting for this clone: The read comes to an end 3 residues before the CDR3 does, leaving the germline J gene to fill in the end. The chain joins TRBV20-1 to TRBJ2-1; 7 nucleotides match TRBD1. Germline loops: CDR1 DFQATT, CDR2 SNEGSKA (reference sequence). Germline trimming cut 7 bases from V and 1 base from J; bases unmatched to any gene: 13. The length of the CDR3 is 16 residues. The sequenced CDR3 bases are TGCAGTGTTCAGAGACAGGGTGGCGGATCCTACAATGAG. This gives the protein CSVQRQGGGSYNE. The full CDR3 reads CSVQRQGGGSYNEQFF.

Turning to this clone: With the read ending 3 residues before the CDR3 end, the germline J gene is used to fill in that end. This chain uses TRBV23-1 with TRBJ1-5; no reliable D call. TRBV23-1 is an ORF for which the function is uncertain. The CDR3 runs to 17 residues. The V end was cut by 4 bases, the J end by 7 bases, with 23 bases between. CDR3 sequence reads: CASSRRALPNGSQPQHF. The sequenced part of the CDR3 DNA is TGCGCCAGCAGTCGGAGGGCCCTCCCGAACGGATCCCAGCCC.

With regard to this clone: The read ends 3 residues shy of where the CDR3 ends; the end is completed using the germline J gene. The rearrangement uses TRBV19 and TRBJ1-5; the D gene is possibly TRBD1 (5 bases). This CDR3 has 16 residues. V gave up 3 bases and J gave up 1 base, with 13 bases separating them. Germline CDR1 reads LNHDA; CDR2 reads SQIVND (reference sequence). The CDR3: CASSIADIWSNQPQHF. The part of the CDR3 DNA that was read is TGTGCCAGTAGTATCGCGGACATTTGGAGCAATCAGCCC.

Worth noting for this clone: The CDR3 goes on 3 residues after the read ends, and that part is filled in from the germline J gene. The V and J genes are TRBV12-3 or TRBV12-4 and TRBJ1-1; no reliable D call. This CDR3 comprises 14 residues. Trimming removed 3 bases from V and 0 bases from J, with 8 bases in between. CDR3 residues: CASSLGNVNTEAFF. The part of the CDR3 DNA that was read is TGTGCCAGCAGTTTGGGCAACGTGAACACTGAA.

In regard to this clone: The observed sequence ends 3 residues before the CDR3 terminus, with the missing tail filled in from the germline J gene. The chain combines TRBV2 with TRBJ2-1; TRBD2 agrees at 7 bases. The CDR3 spans 15 residues. Per the germline V gene, CDR1 is SNHLY and CDR2 is FYNNEI. Trimming at V came to 2 bases and at J to 5 bases, leaving 6 bases not matched to a gene. Partial CDR3 DNA: TGTGCCAGCAGTGAAAATGGGCTAGCGGACAATGAG. Amino acids: CASSENGLADNE. The full CDR3 reads CASSENGLADNEQFF.

In regard to this clone: The read finishes 3 residues shy of the CDR3 end, and the germline J gene is used to complete it. This chain links TRBV5-1 with TRBJ2-2; D is perhaps TRBD2 (6 bases). The CDR3 is made up of 17 amino acids. Germline V lookup: CDR1 SGHRS, CDR2 YFSETQ. V dropped 0 bases and J dropped 6 bases, with 18 bases sitting between them. The part of the CDR3 DNA that was read is TGCGCCAGCAGCTTGGGGGTAGCGGAGGCGAGGTCCGGGGAG. Protein product: CASSLGVAEARSGE. The full-length CDR3 reads as CASSLGVAEARSGELFF.

Points on this clone: The read ends 3 residues early relative to the CDR3; the germline J gene fills the gap. The chain uses TRBV11-3 and TRBJ1-1, with a possible D match to TRBD1 (6 bases). V gave up 5 bases and J gave up 4 bases, with 11 bases separating them. Germline V lookup: CDR1 SGHNT, CDR2 YENEEA. The CDR3 consists of 13 residues. The sequenced CDR3 bases are TGTGCCAGCAGCGGTACAGGGTTCACTGAA. Translation gives CASSGTGFTE. The complete CDR3 reads CASSGTGFTEAFF.